Below, 11 T cell receptor beta chains from the same sample are listed, as sequenced in a study of T cell responses to AZD1222 COVID-19 vaccine. Profiling relied on immunoSEQ multiplex PCR, and the TCRdb table lists in-frame clones only, not all of them. This sample has some 130,000 clones; approximately 85% occur once, and the top ten carry about 1.5%. The source material was peripheral blood, sampled on day 0 of AZD1222 vaccination. The receptors come from an adult in good health.

V usage is TRBV19 and J usage is TRBJ1-2, with a tentative D call TRBD1 (5 bases). Trimming removed 2 bases at V and 1 base at J, with 11 bases between. Germline CDR1 and CDR2: LNHDA and SQIVND (reference sequence). This CDR3 region has 15 residues. DNA of the CDR3: TGTGCCAGTAGTATACAGGGAAAATATAACTATGGCTACACCTTC. It translates to CASSIQGKYNYGYTF.

This chain links TRBV5-1 with TRBJ1-4; D is ambiguous. Germline V CDR1 and CDR2: SGHRS, YFSETQ. Trimming shortened V by 3 bases and J by 7 bases, and 13 bases separated the two germline ends. CDR3 size: 14 residues. CDR3 residues: CASSYRGKGEKLFF. The CDR3 region has the DNA TGCGCCAGCAGCTATAGAGGGAAGGGTGAAAAACTGTTTTTT.

The CDR3 DNA reads as TGTGCCAGCAGACAGAACGTGAACACTGAAGCTTTCTTT. Translation gives CASRQNVNTEAFF. The chain has TRBV12-3 or TRBV12-4 and TRBJ1-1; D gene uncertain. Trimming pared 6 bases from V and 0 bases from J, leaving 8 bases between. The CDR3 loop spans 13 amino acids.

V usage is TRBV9 and J usage is TRBJ2-5, with D maybe TRBD1 (6 bases). Germline V gene lookup returns CDR1 SGDLS and CDR2 YYNGEE. This CDR3 is 15 amino acids long. Trimming left V 4 bases short and J 3 bases short, with 16 bases between. CDR3 DNA: TGTGCCAGCAGCTCTCCGACAAAGGGGGAAGAGACCCAGTACTTC. As protein: CASSSPTKGEETQYF.

This sequence joins TRBV6-1 and TRBJ1-4; a weak D match, TRBD1 (6 bases). Trimming took 4 bases from V and 1 from J, leaving 13 bases between them. The CDR3 consists of 16 residues. Germline V gives CDR1 MNHNS, CDR2 SASEGT. CDR3 nucleotide sequence: TGTGCCAGCAGTGCCCAGGGGCAGGGAACTAATGAAAAACTGTTTTTT. Amino acids: CASSAQGQGTNEKLFF.

The chain employs TRBV5-8 and TRBJ1-1; no firm D call. CDR1 SGHTS and CDR2 YDEGEE come from the germline V gene. CDR3 size: 14 residues. V was trimmed by 0 bases and J by 0 bases, leaving 6 bases between them. The CDR3 DNA is TGTGCCAGCAGCTTGGGGATCATGAACACTGAAGCTTTCTTT. Amino acid sequence: CASSLGIMNTEAFF.

The rearrangement links TRBV4-1 to TRBJ2-5; a possible D gene is TRBD2 (6 bases). The CDR3 has 18 amino acids. With 4 bases removed from V and 6 bases from J, the gap between germline ends came to 27 bases. From germline, CDR1 is MGHRA and CDR2 YSYEKL. The DNA for the CDR3 is TGCGCCAGCAGCCCCTCCCCTGGGCAGGGAGGATTCAGAAAGACCCAGTACTTC. It specifies CASSPSPGQGGFRKTQYF.

The rearrangement uses TRBV6-1 and TRBJ2-3; D remains ambiguous. CDR1 is MNHNS, CDR2 SASEGT, per germline. The CDR3 totals 16 residues. The V end was cut by 0 bases, the J end by 5 bases, with 15 bases between. CDR3 nucleotides: TGTGCCAGCAGTGAAGCCGGGCGATCCTCGGGAGATACGCAGTATTTT. This translates into CASSEAGRSSGDTQYF.

The chain employs TRBV3-1 (or the pseudogene TRBV3-2) and TRBJ2-7; 13 nucleotides match TRBD2. CDR1 is LGHDT and CDR2 is YNNKEL in the germline V gene (reference sequence). CDR3 length equals 16 residues. Trimming removed 0 bases from V and 7 bases from J; junction bases left unmatched: 6. CDR3 sequence: CASSQELAGGLGEQYF. CDR3 nucleotide sequence: TGTGCCAGCAGCCAAGAACTAGCGGGGGGGCTGGGAGAGCAGTACTTC.

The chain joins TRBV19 to TRBJ2-1; TRBD1 aligns across 9 bases. The germline CDR1 and CDR2 sequences are LNHDA and SQIVND (reference sequence). CDR3 size: 13 residues. J lost 8 bases, V lost 6 bases, and 5 bases had no gene match. The CDR3 region has the DNA TGTGCCAGTAGCAGGACAGGGGCTCATGAGCAGTTCTTC. Its protein product is CASSRTGAHEQFF.

The chain links TRBV7-6 to TRBJ1-2; unclear D gene. Germline V gene sequence: CDR1 SGHVS, CDR2 FNYEAQ. The germline V and J ends were trimmed by 5 bases and 2 bases, with 12 bases remaining between them. The CDR3 sequence is 14 residues long. CDR3 sequence: CASSPGLRNYGYTF. In DNA form, the CDR3 reads TGTGCCAGCAGCCCCGGTCTTCGGAACTATGGCTACACCTTC.